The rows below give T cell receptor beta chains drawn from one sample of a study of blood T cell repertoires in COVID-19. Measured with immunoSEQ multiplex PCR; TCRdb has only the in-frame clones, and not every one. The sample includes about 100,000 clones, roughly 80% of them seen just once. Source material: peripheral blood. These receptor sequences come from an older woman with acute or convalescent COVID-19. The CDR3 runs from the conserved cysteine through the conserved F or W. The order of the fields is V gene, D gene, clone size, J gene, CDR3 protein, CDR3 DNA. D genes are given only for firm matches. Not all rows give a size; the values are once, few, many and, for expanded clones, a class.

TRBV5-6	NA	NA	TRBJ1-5	CASSSRGLFNQPQHF	TGTGCCAGCAGCTCCCGCGGGTTATTCAATCAGCCCCAGCATTTT
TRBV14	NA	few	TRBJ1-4	CASSQASGNEKLFF	TGTGCCAGCAGTCAAGCGTCCGGGAATGAAAAACTGTTTTTT
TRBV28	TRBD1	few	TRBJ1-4	CASSLQGASEKLFF	TGTGCCAGCAGCTTACAGGGGGCCAGCGAAAAACTGTTTTTT
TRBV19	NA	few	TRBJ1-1	CASTNEAMNTEAFF	TGTGCCAGTACAAATGAGGCAATGAACACTGAAGCTTTCTTT
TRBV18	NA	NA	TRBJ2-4	CASSPEGLVKNIQYF	TGTGCCAGCTCACCGGAGGGGTTGGTCAAAAACATTCAGTACTTC
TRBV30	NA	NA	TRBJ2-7	CAWSVRHSSYEQYF	TGTGCCTGGAGTGTACGGCACAGCTCCTACGAGCAGTACTTC
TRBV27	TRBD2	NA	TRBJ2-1	CASSLSTSGSSYNEQFF	TGTGCCAGCAGTTTATCCACTAGCGGGAGCTCCTACAATGAGCAGTTCTTC
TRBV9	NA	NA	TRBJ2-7	CASSVDQGNSYEQYF	TGTGCCAGCAGCGTAGATCAGGGGAACTCCTACGAGCAGTACTTC
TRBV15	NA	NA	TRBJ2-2	CATSSQGGATGELFF	TGTGCCACCAGCTCCCAAGGGGGGGCCACCGGGGAGCTGTTTTTT
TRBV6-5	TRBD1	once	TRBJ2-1	CASSYGGQGGFEQFF	TGTGCCAGCAGTTACGGGGGACAGGGGGGCTTTGAGCAGTTCTTC
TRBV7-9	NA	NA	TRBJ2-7	CASSLSGETYEQYF	TGTGCCAGCAGCTTAAGTGGAGAGACCTACGAGCAGTACTTC